The present TCR beta chain was sequenced within a study of cytotoxic CD8 clonotypes in ibrutinib-treated CLL. Whole-study findings and limits: Clonality correlated strongly with circulating CD8+ T cells and exceeded age-matched healthy donors at baseline.

The germline CDR1 and CDR2 sequences are MNHNY and SVGAGI (reference sequence). V lost 2 bases to trimming and J lost 7 bases, with 14 bases between them. The length of the CDR3 is 14 residues. Sequencing used immunoSEQ multiplex PCR; TCRdb keeps in-frame clones, though not all of them. The sample has 150,000 to 200,000 clones, 81% seen once. About this clone itself: The antigen remains unidentified.

The sequences come from PBMCs, collected after 12 months of ibrutinib treatment. The origin of this receptor is a human donor with chronic lymphocytic leukemia. This rearrangement joins TRBV6-6 to TRBJ1-1, with D perhaps matching TRBD1 (6 bases). CDR3 nucleotide sequence: TGTGCCAGCAGTTACAAACCGTGGACAGATGAAGCTTTCTTT. As protein: CASSYKPWTDEAFF.